The 14 T cell receptor beta chains below were found in one sample sequenced in a study of regulatory T cells. Primers: 52 TRBV forward and 13 TRBJ reverse. Clones were sequenced by immunoSEQ multiplex PCR, and TCRdb holds only the in-frame ones, with some missing. The table includes 30,000 to 40,000 clones, around 89% detected once. These receptors' targets are unknown. Overall study results and limits: In CD3G-deficient patients, conventional CD4+ T cells were enriched for hydrophobic CDR3 residues at positions 6 and 7.

Specimen: conventional CD4+ T cells sorted from blood. All receptors derive from a person aged 18 to 29 with CD3G deficiency.

The V gene is TRBV10-3, the J gene TRBJ2-3; D is unclear. Germline CDR1 ENHRY, CDR2 SYGVKD. The V and J ends lost 4 bases and 4 bases respectively, with 12 bases between them. The CDR3 loop spans 14 amino acids. CDR3 region: CAISGGPPPDTQYF. As DNA, the CDR3 is TGTGCCATCAGTGGAGGCCCGCCCCCAGATACGCAGTATTTT.

This CDR3 is CASSPRRASGRGGEQFF. Written as DNA, the CDR3 is TGTGCCAGCAGCCCCCGCCGGGCTAGCGGGAGGGGGGGTGAGCAGTTCTTC. The chain couples TRBV13 to TRBJ2-1; TRBD2 matches at 12 bases. Germline-derived CDR1 and CDR2 are PRHDT and FYEKMQ (reference sequence). CDR3 size: 17 residues. V lost 5 bases to trimming and J lost 9 bases; unmatched junction nucleotides: 14.

V is TRBV18 and J is TRBJ2-2; D is uncertain. This CDR3 is built from 13 residues. V lost 1 base and J 5 bases, leaving 5 bases between the germline ends. Looked up from germline, CDR1 is KGHSH and CDR2 is LQKENI. The CDR3 reads CASSPQGTGELFF. The DNA for the CDR3 is TGTGCCAGCTCACCACAAGGGACCGGGGAGCTGTTTTTT.

This chain connects TRBV6-5 to TRBJ2-7; D gene uncertain. The CDR3 extends over 10 amino acids. V was cut by 8 bases and J by 3 bases, with 5 bases left in between. Looked up from germline, CDR1 is MNHEY and CDR2 is SVGAGI. The CDR3 reads CASLDYEQYF. In DNA, the CDR3 is TGTGCCAGCTTAGACTACGAGCAGTACTTC.

The chain joins TRBV5-1 to TRBJ2-3; D not certain. V dropped 0 bases and J dropped 5 bases, with 10 bases sitting between them. CDR1 is SGHRS, CDR2 YFSETQ, per germline. This CDR3 has 14 residues. CDR3 loop: CASSLETFGDTQYF. The CDR3 DNA is TGCGCCAGCAGCTTGGAAACTTTTGGAGATACGCAGTATTTT.

The chain carries TRBV6-5 and TRBJ1-4; D call uncertain. Germline V lookup: CDR1 MNHEY, CDR2 SVGAGI. Trimming pared 7 bases from V and 7 bases from J, leaving 13 bases between. CDR3 length equals 13 residues. CDR3 in DNA: TGTGCCAGCACCTTGTCCCCAGGTGAAAAACTGTTTTTT. It specifies CASTLSPGEKLFF.

V is TRBV6-1 and J is TRBJ2-5; 10 bases are shared with TRBD1. This CDR3 is 16 amino acids long. With V trimmed by 4 bases and J by 4 bases, 9 bases remained unmatched. Germline CDR1 MNHNS, CDR2 SASEGT. CDR3 protein: CASSVRDRGFRETQYF. The CDR3 DNA reads TGTGCCAGCAGTGTACGGGACAGGGGCTTCCGAGAGACCCAGTACTTC.

This clone was seen only a few times. The rearrangement uses TRBV18 and TRBJ2-7; D possibly corresponds to TRBD2 (6 bases). V lost 2 bases, J lost 6 bases, and 20 bases lay in between. The CDR3 length is 16 residues. CDR1 is KGHSH and CDR2 is LQKENI in the germline V gene. The DNA for the CDR3 is TGTGCCAGCTCACCATCCGGGGGTCGGGCGGGCTCCGAGCAGTACTTC. It specifies CASSPSGGRAGSEQYF.

V gene TRBV6-1 combines with J gene TRBJ2-2; D may be TRBD1 (5 bases). Germline V gene sequence: CDR1 MNHNS, CDR2 SASEGT. Trimming removed 2 bases from V and 4 bases from J, with 11 bases in between. This CDR3 spans 15 amino acids. CDR3 in amino acids: CASSEPGLGTGELFF. The DNA for the CDR3 is TGTGCCAGCAGTGAACCAGGGTTGGGCACCGGGGAGCTGTTTTTT.

This clone was seen only a few times. CDR3 sequence (DNA): TGTGCCAGCAGTGTCTTGGGGGGCACAGATACGCAGTATTTT. Translating gives CASSVLGGTDTQYF. This chain connects TRBV6-4 to TRBJ2-3; D possibly uses TRBD1 or TRBD2 (5 bases each). CDR3 length equals 14 residues. V gave up 4 bases and J gave up 1 base, with 9 bases separating them. Germline loops: CDR1 MRHNA, CDR2 SNTAGT.

Only one count was recorded for this clone. The rearrangement uses TRBV7-8 and TRBJ1-6; D may be TRBD1 (5 bases). CDR1 is SGHVS and CDR2 is FQNEAQ in the germline V gene. The CDR3 totals 15 residues. Deletions cut 0 bases from V and 7 bases from J, with 10 bases between. Here the CDR3 reads CASSLAGVRNSPLHF. The CDR3 region has the DNA TGTGCCAGCAGCTTAGCGGGGGTCAGAAATTCACCCCTCCACTTT.

The chain has TRBV27 and TRBJ2-3; a possible D gene is TRBD1 (5 bases). CDR1 is MNHEY, CDR2 SMNVEV, per germline (reference sequence). This CDR3 has 13 amino acids. V was cut by 8 bases and J by 2 bases, with 11 bases left in between. The CDR3 DNA sequence: TGTGCCAGCTCCAGGACACACACAGATACGCAGTATTTT. It encodes CASSRTHTDTQYF.

The CDR3: CASSPRGETQYF. CDR3 DNA: TGTGCCAGCTCACCACGGGGGGAGACCCAGTACTTC. The chain uses TRBV18 and TRBJ2-5, with D perhaps given as TRBD1 or TRBD2 (5 bases each). The CDR3 length is 12 residues. V lost 1 base to trimming and J lost 5 bases, with 5 bases between them. CDR1 is KGHSH and CDR2 is LQKENI in the germline V gene.

The gene calls are TRBV6-6 and TRBJ1-2, with TRBD1 as a possible D gene (6 bases). The CDR3 length is 15 residues. V was cut by 6 bases and J by 2 bases, with 16 bases left in between. Germline CDR1 MNHNY, CDR2 SVGAGI (reference sequence). In DNA form, the CDR3 reads TGTGCCAGCAGCCCCGGGACAAAAAGCAACTATGGCTACACCTTC. Translation: CASSPGTKSNYGYTF.